The T cell receptor (beta chain) described here comes from a study of shared clonotypes between healthy human individuals. J was trimmed by 5 bases and V by 4 bases; bases with no gene match: 8. Germline CDR1 and CDR2: LNHDA and SQIVND (reference sequence). The CDR3 is 16 amino acids. The test was conducted at deep level. The genomic DNA of each subset was split evenly across several immunoSEQ plates. TCRdb keeps only in-frame clones here, not all; method: immunoSEQ multiplex PCR. The sample carries millions of clones, about 95% recorded once. This receptor was taken from a man aged 18-30 years in good health. The chain uses TRBV19 and TRBJ1-6, with 7 positions matching TRBD1. The source material was naive CD4+ T cells sorted from blood. Subset in this sample: CD45RA+ positively selected. CDR3 DNA sequence: TGTGCCAGTAGTAAACGTTCTACAGGGGATAATTCACCCCTCCACTTT. Protein product: CASSKRSTGDNSPLHF.